The entry below describes one T cell receptor beta chain. The antigen is not known. A read error may be the cause here, since a much bigger clone is one base away. Four PCR rounds used nested alpha and beta constant region primers plus the SP2 primer. TCRdb re-called the UMI-ligation and nested PCR reads through MiXCR, storing one row per CDR3 protein. The sample shows about 37,000 distinct CDR3 sequences, approximately 11% of them seen only once. This sample was taken from a study of naive and memory T cell subsets. General observations from the study: Reportedly, tuberculin skin test sites gave far more TCRs than other biopsies. Higher TCR numbers at tuberculin sites reflect T cell infiltration, per interpretation. Potentially, T cell activation and differentiation skew this RNA-based measurement.

Noted treatment: skin biopsy from PPD injection site in Mantoux-positive individual. An oligonucleotide containing a UMI was ligated to the 3' end of TCR cDNA. Biopsied sites were PPD injections in people with a positive Mantoux test. CDR3 size: 16 residues. J was trimmed by 0 bases and V by 8 bases; bases with no gene match: 10. Germline V gene sequence: CDR1 MDHEN, CDR2 SYDVKM. This chain joins TRBV28 and TRBJ2-3; 8 bases map to TRBD2. Sample: skin, taken from a tuberculin skin test site. This clonotype was sampled from an adult in good health. CDR3 sequence: CASENSGSASTDTQYF. The CDR3 region has the DNA TGTGCCAGCGAGAACAGCGGGAGCGCTAGCACAGATACGCAGTATTTT.